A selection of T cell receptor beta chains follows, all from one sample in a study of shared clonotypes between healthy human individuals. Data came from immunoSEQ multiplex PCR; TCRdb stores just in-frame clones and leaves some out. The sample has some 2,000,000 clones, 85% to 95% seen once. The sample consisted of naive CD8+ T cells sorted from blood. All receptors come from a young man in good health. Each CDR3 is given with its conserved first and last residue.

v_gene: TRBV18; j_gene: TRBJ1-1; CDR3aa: CASSPGRNTEAFF
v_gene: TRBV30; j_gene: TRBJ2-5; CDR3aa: CAWNPLTSMETQYF
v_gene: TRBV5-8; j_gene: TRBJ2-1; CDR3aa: CASSYGLAGIYNEQFF
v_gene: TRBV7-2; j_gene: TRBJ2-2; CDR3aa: CASSPNGASGRTGELFF
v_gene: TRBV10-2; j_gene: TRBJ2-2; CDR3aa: CATLANLDHTGELFF
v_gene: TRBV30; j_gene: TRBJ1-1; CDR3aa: CASTGGAEAFF
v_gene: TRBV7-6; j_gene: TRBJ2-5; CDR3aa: CASSSDIQETQYF
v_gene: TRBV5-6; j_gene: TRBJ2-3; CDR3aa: CASSFGGGAGGTQYF
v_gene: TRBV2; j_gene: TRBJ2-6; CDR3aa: CASSEVGVPNVLTF
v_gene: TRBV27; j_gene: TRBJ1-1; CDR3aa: CASSFEGSEAFF
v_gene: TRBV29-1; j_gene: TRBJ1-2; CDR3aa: CSVDSGSNYGYTF
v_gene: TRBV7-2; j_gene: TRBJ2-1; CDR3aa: CASSFPRPTSGIGNEQFF
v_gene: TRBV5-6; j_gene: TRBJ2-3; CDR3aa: CASSQQGATDTQYF
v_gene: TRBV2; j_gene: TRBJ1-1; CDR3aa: CASSEAPENTEAFF
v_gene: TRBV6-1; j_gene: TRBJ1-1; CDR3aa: CASSDQYIGQNTEAFF
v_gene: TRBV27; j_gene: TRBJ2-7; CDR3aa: CASSLWDSYEQYF